This entry concerns a single T cell receptor beta chain. Its antigen is currently unknown. The germline gives CDR1 LNHDA, CDR2 SQIVND (reference sequence). The length of the CDR3 is 13 residues. The data derive from a study of cytomegalovirus exposure and HLA in healthy donors. Findings of the study overall: Donors belonging to an Asian-associated ancestry cluster reportedly showed fewer N-insertions in productive TCRs than the roughly 700-donor mean, according to what a later analysis found. Exclusion applied to some V segments, including TRBV6-2 and TRBV6-3, as they were indistinguishable.

PCR employed 60 Vbeta and 13 Jbeta primers. Some clones are missing from TCRdb's copy, which holds only in-frame ones; the method was immunoSEQ multiplex PCR. The profile shows more than 55,000 clones, roughly 83% of them singletons. V usage is TRBV19 and J usage is TRBJ2-5; D remains unclear. The J call may be incorrect, as the DNA end agrees better with TRBJ2-7. Sequencing used PBMCs. The receptor comes from a man in his thirties or forties in good health and CMV-seronegative. CDR3 sequence: CASSMATRGEQYF. CDR3 sequence (DNA): TGTGCCAGTAGTATGGCTACTCGAGGCGAGCAGTACTTC.